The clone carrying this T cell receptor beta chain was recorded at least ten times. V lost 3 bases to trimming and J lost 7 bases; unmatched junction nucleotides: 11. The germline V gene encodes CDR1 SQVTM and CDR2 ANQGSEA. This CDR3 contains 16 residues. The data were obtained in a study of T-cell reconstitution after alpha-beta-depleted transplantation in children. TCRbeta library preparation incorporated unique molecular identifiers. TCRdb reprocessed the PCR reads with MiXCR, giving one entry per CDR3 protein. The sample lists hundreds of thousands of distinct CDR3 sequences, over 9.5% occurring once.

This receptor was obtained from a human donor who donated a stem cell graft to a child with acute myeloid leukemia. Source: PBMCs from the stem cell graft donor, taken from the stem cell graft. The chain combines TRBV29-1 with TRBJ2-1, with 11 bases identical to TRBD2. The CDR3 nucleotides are TGCAGCGTTGATCCCCTTAGCGGGAGGGTCCGGAATGAGCAGTTCTTC. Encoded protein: CSVDPLSGRVRNEQFF.